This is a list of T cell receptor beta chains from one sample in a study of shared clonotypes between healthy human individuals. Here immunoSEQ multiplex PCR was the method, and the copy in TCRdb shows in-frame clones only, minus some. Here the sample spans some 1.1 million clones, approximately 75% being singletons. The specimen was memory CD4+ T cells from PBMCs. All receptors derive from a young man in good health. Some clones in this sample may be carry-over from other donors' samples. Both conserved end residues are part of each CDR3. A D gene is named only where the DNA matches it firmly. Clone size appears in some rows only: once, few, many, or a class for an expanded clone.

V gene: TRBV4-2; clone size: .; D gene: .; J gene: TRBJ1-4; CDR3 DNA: TGTGCCAGCAGCCAAGACGGGACGATCCCTCTTGAAAAACTGTTTTTT; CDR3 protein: CASSQDGTIPLEKLFF
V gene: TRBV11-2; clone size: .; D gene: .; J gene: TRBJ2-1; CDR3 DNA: TGTGCCAGCAGCTTAGTCTACGGGAGCTCCTACAATGAGCAGTTCTTC; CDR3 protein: CASSLVYGSSYNEQFF
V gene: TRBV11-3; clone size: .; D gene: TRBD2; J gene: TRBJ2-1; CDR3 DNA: TGTGCCAGCAGCTTACGGGGGGATAGGTCCTACAATGAGCAGTTCTTC; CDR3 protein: CASSLRGDRSYNEQFF
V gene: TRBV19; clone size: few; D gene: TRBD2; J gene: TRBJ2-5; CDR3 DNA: TGTGCCAGTAGAGGAGCGGGAGAGATAAAGACCCAGTACTTC; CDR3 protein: CASRGAGEIKTQYF
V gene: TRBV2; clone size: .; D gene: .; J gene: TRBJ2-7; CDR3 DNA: TGTGCCAGCAGCGCAAACCGGGACGGTTACGAGCAGTACTTC; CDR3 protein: CASSANRDGYEQYF
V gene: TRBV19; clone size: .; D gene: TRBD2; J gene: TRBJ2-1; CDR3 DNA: TGTGCCAGTACCCCTGCGGGAGTTATTTACAATGAGCAGTTCTTC; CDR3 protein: CASTPAGVIYNEQFF
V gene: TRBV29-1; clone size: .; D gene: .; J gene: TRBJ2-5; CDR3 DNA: TGCAGCGTTGCACTCCAAGAGACCCAGTACTTC; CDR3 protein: CSVALQETQYF
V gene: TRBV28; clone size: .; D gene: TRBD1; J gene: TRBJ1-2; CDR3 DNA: TGTGCCAGCAGTTCAACGGGACAGGGGTTGCCTGGCTACACCTTC; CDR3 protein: CASSSTGQGLPGYTF
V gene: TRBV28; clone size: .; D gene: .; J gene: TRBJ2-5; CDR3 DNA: TGTGCCAGCAGAGCCGTGGGGACCCAGTACTTC; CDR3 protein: CASRAVGTQYF
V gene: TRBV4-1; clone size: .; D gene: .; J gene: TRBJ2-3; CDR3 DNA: TGCGCCAGCAGCCCCCGGTCTGACAGGTTAAACACAGATACGCAGTATTTT; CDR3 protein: CASSPRSDRLNTDTQYF
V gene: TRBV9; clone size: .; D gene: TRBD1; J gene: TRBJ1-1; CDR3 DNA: TGTGCCAGCAGCGTCGGACAGGCACGGAACACTGAAGCTTTCTTT; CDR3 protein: CASSVGQARNTEAFF
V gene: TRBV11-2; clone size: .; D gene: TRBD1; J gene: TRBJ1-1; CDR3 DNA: TGTGCCAGCAGCTTAGCCAGGGGGCGAAACACTGAAGCTTTCTTT; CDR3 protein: CASSLARGRNTEAFF